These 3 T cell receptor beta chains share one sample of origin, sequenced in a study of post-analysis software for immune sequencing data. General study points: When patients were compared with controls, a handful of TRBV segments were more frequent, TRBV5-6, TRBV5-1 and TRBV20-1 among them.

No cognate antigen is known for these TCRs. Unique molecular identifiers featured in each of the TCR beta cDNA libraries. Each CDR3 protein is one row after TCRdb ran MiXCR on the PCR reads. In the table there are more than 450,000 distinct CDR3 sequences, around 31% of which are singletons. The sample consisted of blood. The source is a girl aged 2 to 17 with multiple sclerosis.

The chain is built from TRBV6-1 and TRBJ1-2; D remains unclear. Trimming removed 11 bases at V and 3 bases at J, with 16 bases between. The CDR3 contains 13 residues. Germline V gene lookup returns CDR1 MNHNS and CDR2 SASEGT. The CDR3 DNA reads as TGTGCCGCGACACCCAGGATTTACTATGGCTACACCTTC. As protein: CAATPRIYYGYTF.

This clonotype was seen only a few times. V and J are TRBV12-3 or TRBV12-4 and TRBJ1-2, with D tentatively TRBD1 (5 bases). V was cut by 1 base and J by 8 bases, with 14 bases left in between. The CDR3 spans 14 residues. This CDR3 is CASSLGSGDGGYTF. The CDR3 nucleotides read TGTGCCAGCAGTTTAGGGTCGGGGGATGGGGGCTACACCTTC.

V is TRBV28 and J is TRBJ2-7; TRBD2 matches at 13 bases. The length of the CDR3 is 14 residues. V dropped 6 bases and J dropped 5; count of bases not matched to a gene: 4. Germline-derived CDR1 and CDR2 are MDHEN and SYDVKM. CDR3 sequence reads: CASRGGLAGDEQYF. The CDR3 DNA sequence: TGTGCCAGCAGGGGTGGACTAGCGGGGGACGAGCAGTACTTC.